This TCR beta chain came from a study of long-term antiretroviral therapy in people with HIV. Study-wide findings and caveats: The data indicate that diversity increased after ART but remained below transplant donor controls.

Remarks on this clone: Its matching antigen is unknown.

Running of the v3.0 immunoSEQ assay took place at survey level. Data came from immunoSEQ multiplex PCR; TCRdb stores just in-frame clones and leaves some out. The repertoire holds 30,000 to 40,000 clones, with roughly 94% as singletons. The CDR3 has 17 amino acids. CDR1 is LGHNA, CDR2 YNFKEQ, per germline. The V end was cut by 1 base, the J end by 6 bases, with 19 bases between. The source of this sequence is a woman between 50 and 59 years old with HIV. The sample consisted of unsorted PBMCs, taken around 5.4 years after starting antiretroviral therapy. The chain has TRBV4-2 and TRBJ1-5; D is unclear. Written as DNA, the CDR3 is TGTGCCAGCAGCCAAGGGATCGGACGACTCGTCGGTCAGCCCCAGCATTTT. It translates to CASSQGIGRLVGQPQHF.